The clone carrying this TCR beta chain was detected once. These data belong to a study of blood T cell repertoires in COVID-19. At the level of the study: The analysed material was cDNA or gDNA that came from T cells, B-cell-depleted T cells, or PBMCs.

Only in-frame clones appear in the TCRdb table, and some are missing; sequencing was by immunoSEQ multiplex PCR. The table has fewer than 200,000 clones, roughly 91% seen once. The Seattle patients, enrolled during active infection, were followed longitudinally. V lost 5 bases and J lost 4; bases outside the gene matches: 19. The CDR3 length is 19 residues. CDR1 MNHEY and CDR2 SMNVEV come from the germline V gene (reference sequence). The sequence came from a man between 18 and 35 years old with COVID-19, enrolled during active disease. The specimen sequenced was peripheral blood. This rearrangement joins TRBV27 to TRBJ2-2; TRBD2 aligns across 7 bases. Here the CDR3 DNA reads TGTGCCAGCAGTCCCCTGATGCTAGCGGCCCCTCTAGGCACCGGGGAGCTGTTTTTT. This encodes CASSPLMLAAPLGTGELFF.